The 12 T cell receptor beta chains given below trace back to one sample, sequenced in a study of shared clonotypes between healthy human individuals. CD8 cells classed as naive were CD45RO-negative and positively selected for CCR7, excluding terminally differentiated effector memory CD45RA+ cells. The data were produced by immunoSEQ multiplex PCR, yet TCRdb's version contains in-frame clones alone and is incomplete. The sample records 550,000 to 750,000 clones, under 95% being singletons. The specimen was naive CD8+ T cells sorted from blood. The source is a young man in good health.

The J gene is TRBJ2-3, the V gene TRBV9; D might be TRBD1 (6 bases). Trimming left V 3 bases short and J 5 bases short, with 10 bases between. The CDR3 is 13 amino acids. Germline values: CDR1 SGDLS, CDR2 YYNGEE. The CDR3 DNA reads as TGTGCCAGCAGCGATCCGGACAGAGATACGCAGTATTTT. Translating it yields CASSDPDRDTQYF.

This sequence joins TRBV30 and TRBJ1-3, with D uncertain. CDR3 size: 13 residues. Germline loops: CDR1 GTSNPN, CDR2 SVGIG (reference sequence). V was pared by 2 bases and J by 1 base, with 6 bases between. CDR3 nucleotide sequence: TGTGCCTGGAGTTGGGGTTCTGGAAACACCATATATTTT. This translates into CAWSWGSGNTIYF.

This chain connects TRBV28 to TRBJ2-1; 7 bases agree with TRBD2. The CDR3 consists of 18 residues. V lost 2 bases to trimming and J lost 0 bases; unmatched junction nucleotides: 10. The germline CDR1 and CDR2 sequences are MDHEN and SYDVKM. The CDR3 DNA follows: TGTGCCAGCAGTTTAGGTGGGAGGGCACAGAGCTCCTACAATGAGCAGTTCTTC. This sequence encodes CASSLGGRAQSSYNEQFF.

The V gene is TRBV4-3, the J gene TRBJ2-7, with a possible D match to TRBD2 (5 bases). Trimming pared 0 bases from V and 4 bases from J, leaving 13 bases between. CDR1 and CDR2 from the germline V gene are LGHNA and YSLEER. This CDR3 region has 15 residues. CDR3 in amino acids: CASSQEALGVYEQYF. The CDR3 region has the DNA TGCGCCAGCAGCCAAGAGGCACTAGGAGTTTACGAGCAGTACTTC.

The rearrangement uses TRBV7-6 and TRBJ2-7; 11 bases are a match to TRBD2. Per the germline V gene, CDR1 is SGHVS and CDR2 is FNYEAQ. V shed 5 bases, J shed 1 base, and the junction held 7 bases outside the gene matches. CDR3 length equals 16 residues. The CDR3 region is CASSPRLAGSSYEQYF. For the CDR3, the DNA is TGTGCCAGCAGCCCGCGACTAGCGGGGTCATCCTACGAGCAGTACTTC.

This sequence joins TRBV2 and TRBJ2-2; D is uncertain. The CDR3 length is 15 residues. Germline CDR1 SNHLY, CDR2 FYNNEI. Trimming removed 4 bases at V and 6 bases at J, with 15 bases between. The CDR3 region is CASSGLGPHPGELFF. DNA for the CDR3: TGTGCCAGCAGTGGGCTAGGGCCCCACCCCGGGGAGCTGTTTTTT.

This clone was counted a single time. This chain connects TRBV27 to TRBJ1-2; 12 bases match TRBD1. With V trimmed by 8 bases and J by 7 bases, 2 bases remained unmatched. The CDR3 has 12 residues. Per the germline V gene, CDR1 is MNHEY and CDR2 is SMNVEV (reference sequence). DNA for the CDR3: TGTGCCAGCGGGACAGGGGGCCGTGGCTACACCTTC. This translates into CASGTGGRGYTF.

The V and J genes are TRBV5-4 and TRBJ2-4, with TRBD1 matching over 11 bases. This CDR3 is 14 amino acids long. The junction had 5 bases not matched to a gene; V was cut back by 5 bases and J by 7 bases. CDR1 is SGHNT, CDR2 YYREEE, per germline (reference sequence). The CDR3 loop is CASRQGTGGNIQYF. DNA for the CDR3: TGTGCCAGCAGGCAAGGGACAGGGGGGAACATTCAGTACTTC.

The rearrangement joins TRBV28 to TRBJ2-7; D possibly matches TRBD1 or TRBD2 (6 bases each). Germline CDR1 MDHEN, CDR2 SYDVKM. The length of the CDR3 is 16 residues. Trimming removed 9 bases at V and 2 bases at J, with 23 bases between. CDR3 nucleotide sequence: TGTGCCAGTAGTGGCGCCCCGGAGGGGGTGCCCTACGAGCAGTACTTC. It codes for CASSGAPEGVPYEQYF.

The chain combines TRBV6-6 with TRBJ1-3; 8 bases agree with TRBD1. Germline CDR1 and CDR2: MNHNY and SVGAGI (reference sequence). The CDR3 contains 16 residues. The V gene end was trimmed by 2 bases and the J gene end by 4 bases; junction bases not matched to a gene: 7. The CDR3 region has the DNA TGTGCCAGCAGTTACGTTGGACAGGGCTTCGGAAACACCATATATTTT. Amino acid sequence: CASSYVGQGFGNTIYF.

The rearrangement joins TRBV28 to TRBJ2-2, with D perhaps TRBD1 or TRBD2 (7 bases each). Trimming stripped 5 bases from V and 3 bases from J, with 19 bases between. The CDR3 length is 17 residues. Germline V lookup: CDR1 MDHEN, CDR2 SYDVKM. CDR3 DNA sequence: TGTGCCAGCAGTGTTGGGGAGGGGGCCTTGGACACCGGGGAGCTGTTTTTT. Residues: CASSVGEGALDTGELFF.

V gene TRBV7-2 combines with J gene TRBJ2-3; D gene ambiguous. CDR3 length: 15 amino acids. V was shortened by 1 base and J by 1 base, with 9 bases between the two germline ends. Germline CDR1 SGHTA, CDR2 FQGNSA. The CDR3 bases are TGTGCCAGCAGCTTAGTCACCCGAGGCACAGATACGCAGTATTTT. Protein product: CASSLVTRGTDTQYF.